The present entry profiles one T cell receptor beta chain with its context. Its recognized antigen is unknown. Base qualities were left out, and no much larger clone turns up one base away. The germline V gene supplies CDR1 SNHLY and CDR2 FYNNEI. V trim: 5 bases; J trim: 2 bases; unmatched bases: 6. Its CDR3 holds 16 amino acids, cysteine through phenylalanine. Only the CDR3 DNA stays, 48 bases, in frame from base 1. The sample comes from a study of regulatory T cells in long-lasting Graves disease (dated by TCRdb to the early 2020s). Study-level background: Newly diagnosed Graves' disease patients had taken antithyroid drugs for less than 3 months. Persistent Graves' disease patients were compared with newly diagnosed Graves' disease patients by peripheral blood TCR sequencing and RNA sequencing. The study took place in China and was registered as a clinical trial. A total of roughly 35 samples underwent TCR sequencing: around 13 from persistent and around 20 from newly diagnosed Graves' disease patients.

The time point label, read with the paper, signifies: newly diagnosed GD, antithyroid drugs for less than 3 months. For both TCR sequencing and RNA sequencing, RNA was extracted from PBMCs in TRIzol. The diagnosis of Graves' disease was made according to American Thyroid Association guidelines. Recruitment of patients was carried out at an endocrinology department in Xi'an, China. From each patient, nine milliliters of peripheral blood was collected into an EDTA anticoagulant tube. PBMCs were isolated by Ficoll Paque Plus density gradient separation without further T cell sorting. An Agilent 2100 Bioanalyzer and agarose gel were used to check RNA quality, while a NanoDrop 2000 measured RNA concentration. What the research found in general, with its limitations: As a limitation, the authors acknowledged that the small sample size may reduce accuracy. Patients with persistent disease shared more public clonotypes (around 2,500) than newly diagnosed patients did (around 1,000). Compared with newly diagnosed patients, persistent Graves' disease patients had lower TCR Shannon entropy and fewer highly expanded clones, which suggests clonal expansion. Only the TCR beta chain was sequenced and analyzed. TRBV28, TRBJ1-2 and TRBJ2-5 were preferentially used in persistent disease, while TRBV20-1 and TRBJ2-1 were favored in newly diagnosed disease. Only peripheral blood was studied, because thyroid tissue, the primary lesion, was inaccessible.

The library relied on multiplex PCR. Data came from an Illumina HiSeq 4000. TCR beta libraries were built with iRepertoire HTBI primers and Arm-PCR amplification of CDR3 regions. Before sequencing, the PCR products underwent gel purification. The authors' pipeline ran thus. Gene usage analysis of CDR3 amino acid clonotypes used the 50 to 70 TRBV and some 15 TRBJ segments found across samples. COPE and FqMerger were used to merge the filtered high-quality paired reads into contigs. Contigs were aligned with BLAST to IMGT TRBV, TRBD and TRBJ reference genes, and CDR3 was defined per IMGT. Any clonotype with a frequency above 0.1% was classified as a highly expanded clone. Shannon entropy served as the measure of repertoire diversity, while the Gini coefficient captured V-J evenness. A clonotype found in more than one individual was treated as public. Starting from the raw public reads, TCRdb applied fastp trimming at Q25, assembled clones with MiXCR and retained in-frame beta chains. Records with the same CDR3 protein are collapsed into one entry carrying the most frequent genes and DNA. For this entry, the V and J calls and clone size follow TCRdb and not the study's own pipeline. The sample table lists roughly 360,000 distinct CDR3 sequences, approximately 12% of them with a count of one. Of the sample, over 15% is held by the ten largest clones.

The same data also went into a second study, on T cells in Graves' hyperthyroidism and ophthalmopathy. The second study's authors report: A patient counted as having stable Graves' hyperthyroidism if no progression to ophthalmopathy occurred over 18 months of follow-up. Hyperthyroidism patients were newly diagnosed, with disease duration under 2 months, and aged 18 to 65 years. The study excluded patients with uncontrolled infections, other autoimmune diseases, pregnancy or lactation. Diagnoses relied on clinical symptoms, serum thyroxine and TRAb, thyroid ultrasound and orbital computed tomography. The first round of RT-PCR for the TCR CDR3 was performed with the HTBI primer set and the Qiagen OneStep RT-PCR kit. Most expanded thyroid clonotypes (frequency above 0.001) were also found in blood, which suggests that blood repertoires may mirror thyroid immune responses. A model built on a 13 V-J signature distinguished ophthalmopathy from stable hyperthyroidism, reaching about 89% sensitivity and about 81% specificity in cross-validation and 80%/75% in testing. In validation, progression to ophthalmopathy was predicted by the model with more than 65% sensitivity and around 76% specificity, a median of roughly 6.4 months before onset. To identify TCR V-J signatures that set the groups apart, the researchers used a discovery cohort of 100 patients, made up of 40 to 45 with Graves' ophthalmopathy and around 58 with stable Graves' hyperthyroidism. An independent validation cohort of fewer than 20 hyperthyroidism patients and 17 patients who later progressed to ophthalmopathy tested prospective prediction of ophthalmopathy. For training and testing, the 100 patients in the discovery cohort were randomly divided in a 7:3 ratio. The study also compared thyroid tissue and blood T-cell repertoires from roughly six Graves' hyperthyroidism patients. Once sampling was done, hyperthyroidism patients were given methimazole at a starting dose of 30 mg daily, whereas ophthalmopathy patients were given high-dose intravenous methylprednisolone. A second multiplex PCR round built the libraries, followed by size selection and purification. The libraries were sequenced on an Illumina HiSeq2000 using paired-end 100 bp reads. Raw data were processed with SOAPnuke, discarding reads with adapters, uncalled bases, mean Phred below 15, or no exact constant-primer or identifier match. High-quality paired reads were merged using COPE v1.2.5, and each unique nucleotide sequence was defined as a clonotype. MiTCR v1.1 was used to align the clonotypes against IMGT TRBV, TRBD and TRBJ reference segments. The analysis included only V-J combinations with a frequency above 0.0001, which together covered over 98% of the repertoires. The TCS score was defined as F50 (clonal expansion) divided by E x V (chaos), with BLOSUM62-based TCRdist calculated between CDR3 peptides within each V-J. Welch's t-statistics and random forest reduced fewer than 550 V-J features to under 15, which were used in a naive Bayes classifier (R e1071). No statistical method was used to set the sample size in advance, and investigators knew the group allocation. According to the paper, TCR Vbeta CDR3 sequencing was carried out on over 130 peripheral blood samples, which came from 40 to 45 ophthalmopathy, 75 to 80 hyperthyroidism and about 17 progressor patients.

The receptor's source is a woman aged 18-35 years with Graves disease. Donor details come from another sample of the same person, matched by shared clones. The V gene is TRBV2 and the J gene is TRBJ2-1, with 10 junctional bases fitting TRBD1. Sequenced material: peripheral blood mononuclear cells (PBMCs), taken at new diagnosis, from a patient treated with antithyroid drugs. The base sequence is TGTGCCAGCAGTCTCCGGGACAGGGGCACCTACAATGAGCAGTTCTTC. This sequence encodes CASSLRDRGTYNEQFF.